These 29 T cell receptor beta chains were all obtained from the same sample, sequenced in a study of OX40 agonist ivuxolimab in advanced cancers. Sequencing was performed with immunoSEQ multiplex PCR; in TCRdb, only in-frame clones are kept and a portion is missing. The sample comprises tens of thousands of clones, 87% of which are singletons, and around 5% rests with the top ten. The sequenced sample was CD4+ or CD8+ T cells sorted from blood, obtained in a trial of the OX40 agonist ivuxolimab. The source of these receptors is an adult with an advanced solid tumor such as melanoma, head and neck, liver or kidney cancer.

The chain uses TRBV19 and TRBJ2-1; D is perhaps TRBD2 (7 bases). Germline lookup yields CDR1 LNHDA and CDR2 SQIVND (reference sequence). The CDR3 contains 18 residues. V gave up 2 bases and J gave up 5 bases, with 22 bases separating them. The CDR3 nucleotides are TGTGCCAGTAGTATACGGGGGCGGGGGCGAACGGCCAACAATGAGCAGTTCTTC. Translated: CASSIRGRGRTANNEQFF.

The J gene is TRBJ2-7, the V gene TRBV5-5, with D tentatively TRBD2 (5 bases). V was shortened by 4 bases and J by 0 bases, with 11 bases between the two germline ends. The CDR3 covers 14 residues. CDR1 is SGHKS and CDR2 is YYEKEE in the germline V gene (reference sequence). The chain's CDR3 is CASSLDFPSYEQYF. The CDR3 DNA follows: TGTGCCAGCAGCCTGGACTTCCCCTCCTACGAGCAGTACTTC. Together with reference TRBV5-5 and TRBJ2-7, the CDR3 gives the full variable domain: DAGVTQSPTHLIKTRGQQVTLRCSPISGHKSVSWYQQVLGQGPQFIFQYYEKEERGRGNFPDRFSARQFPNYSSELNVNALLLGDSALYLCASSLDFPSYEQYFGPGTRLTVT.

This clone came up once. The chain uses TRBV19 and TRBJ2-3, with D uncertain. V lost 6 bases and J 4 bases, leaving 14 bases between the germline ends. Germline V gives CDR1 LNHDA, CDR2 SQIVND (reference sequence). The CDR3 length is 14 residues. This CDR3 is CASRRSTSADTQYF. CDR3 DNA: TGTGCCAGTAGGAGATCCACCTCGGCAGATACGCAGTATTTT.

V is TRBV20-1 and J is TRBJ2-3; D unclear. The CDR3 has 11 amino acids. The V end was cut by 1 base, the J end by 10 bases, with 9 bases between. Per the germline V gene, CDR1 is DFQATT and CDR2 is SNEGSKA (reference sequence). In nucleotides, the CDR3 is TGCAGTGCTAGAGCCCCATTTCCGCAGTATTTT. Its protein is CSARAPFPQYF.

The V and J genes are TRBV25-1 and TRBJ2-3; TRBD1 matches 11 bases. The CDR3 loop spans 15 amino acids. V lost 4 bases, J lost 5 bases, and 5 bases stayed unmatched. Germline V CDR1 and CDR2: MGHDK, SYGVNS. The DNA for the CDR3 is TGTGCCAGCAGTGTCCTTGGGACAGGGGGAGATACGCAGTATTTT. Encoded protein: CASSVLGTGGDTQYF.

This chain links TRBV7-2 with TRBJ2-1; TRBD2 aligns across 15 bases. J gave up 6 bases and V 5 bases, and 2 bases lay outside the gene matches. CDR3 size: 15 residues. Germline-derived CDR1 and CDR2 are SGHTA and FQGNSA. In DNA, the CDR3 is TGTGCCAGCAGCCTGGGACTAGCGGGAGGCAATGAGCAGTTCTTC. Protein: CASSLGLAGGNEQFF.

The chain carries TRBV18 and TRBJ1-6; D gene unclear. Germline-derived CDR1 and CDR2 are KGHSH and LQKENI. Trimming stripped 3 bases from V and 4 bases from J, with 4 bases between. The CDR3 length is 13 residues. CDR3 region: CASSPGYNSPLHF. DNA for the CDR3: TGTGCCAGCTCACCCGGATATAATTCACCCCTCCACTTT.

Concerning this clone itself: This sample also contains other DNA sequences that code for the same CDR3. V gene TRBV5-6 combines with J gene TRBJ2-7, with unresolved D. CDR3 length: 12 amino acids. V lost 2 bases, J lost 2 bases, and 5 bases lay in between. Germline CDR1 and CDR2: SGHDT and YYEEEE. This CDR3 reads CASSLRAYEQYF. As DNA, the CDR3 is TGTGCCAGCAGCTTAAGAGCCTACGAGCAGTACTTC.

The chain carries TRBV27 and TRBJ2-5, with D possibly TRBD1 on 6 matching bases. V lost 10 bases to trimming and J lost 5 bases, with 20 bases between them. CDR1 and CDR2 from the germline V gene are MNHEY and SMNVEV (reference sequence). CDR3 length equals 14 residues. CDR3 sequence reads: CATRRDNSGETQYF. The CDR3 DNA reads TGTGCCACCCGCCGGGACAATTCGGGGGAGACCCAGTACTTC.

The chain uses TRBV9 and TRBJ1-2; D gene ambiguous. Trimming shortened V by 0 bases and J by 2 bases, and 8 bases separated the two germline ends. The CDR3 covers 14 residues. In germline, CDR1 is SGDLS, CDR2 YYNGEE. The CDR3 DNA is TGTGCCAGCAGCGTAGCTACGGAAAACTATGGCTACACCTTC. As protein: CASSVATENYGYTF.

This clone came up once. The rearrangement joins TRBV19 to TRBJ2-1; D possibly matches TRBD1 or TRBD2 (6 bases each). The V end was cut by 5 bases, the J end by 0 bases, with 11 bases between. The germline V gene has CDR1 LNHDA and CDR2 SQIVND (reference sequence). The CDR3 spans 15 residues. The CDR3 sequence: CASSPQGLSYNEQFF. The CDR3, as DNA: TGTGCCAGTAGTCCACAGGGACTCTCCTACAATGAGCAGTTCTTC.

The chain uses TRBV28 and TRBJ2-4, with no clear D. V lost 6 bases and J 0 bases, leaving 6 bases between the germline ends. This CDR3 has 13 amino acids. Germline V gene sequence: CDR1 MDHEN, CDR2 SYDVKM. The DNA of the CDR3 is TGTGCCAGCAGGGCGGCAGCCAAAAACATTCAGTACTTC. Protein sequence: CASRAAAKNIQYF.

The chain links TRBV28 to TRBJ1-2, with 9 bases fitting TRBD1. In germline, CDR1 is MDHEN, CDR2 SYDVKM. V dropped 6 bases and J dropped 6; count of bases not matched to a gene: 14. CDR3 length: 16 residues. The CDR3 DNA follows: TGTGCCAGCAGCTCACTAGGGACGGACAGGGGACATGGCTACACCTTC. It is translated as CASSSLGTDRGHGYTF.

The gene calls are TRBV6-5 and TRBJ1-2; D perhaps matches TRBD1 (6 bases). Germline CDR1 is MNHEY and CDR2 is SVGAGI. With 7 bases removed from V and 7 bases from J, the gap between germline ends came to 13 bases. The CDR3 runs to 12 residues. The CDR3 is CASKSGTLGYTF. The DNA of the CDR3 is TGTGCCAGCAAATCCGGGACACTTGGCTACACCTTC.

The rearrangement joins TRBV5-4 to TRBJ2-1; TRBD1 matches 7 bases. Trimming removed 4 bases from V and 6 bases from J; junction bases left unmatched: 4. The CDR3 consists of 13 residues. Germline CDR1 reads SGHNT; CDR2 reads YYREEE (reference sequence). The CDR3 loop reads CASSGRDSNEQFF. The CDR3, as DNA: TGTGCCAGCAGCGGACGGGACAGCAATGAGCAGTTCTTC.

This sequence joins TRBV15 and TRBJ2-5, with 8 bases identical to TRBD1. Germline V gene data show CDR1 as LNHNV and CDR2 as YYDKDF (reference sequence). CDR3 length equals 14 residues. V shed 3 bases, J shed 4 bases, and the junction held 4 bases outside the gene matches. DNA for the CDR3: TGTGCCACCAGCAGGAACAGGGGGGCAGAGACCCAGTACTTC. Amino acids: CATSRNRGAETQYF.

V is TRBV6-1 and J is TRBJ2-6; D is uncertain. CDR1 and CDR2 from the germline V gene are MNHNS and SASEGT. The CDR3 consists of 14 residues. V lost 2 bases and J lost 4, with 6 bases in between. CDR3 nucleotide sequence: TGTGCCAGCAGTGAATCCACAGGGGCCAACGTCCTGACTTTC. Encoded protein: CASSESTGANVLTF.

CDR3 protein: CASTYQAGQGGYGYTF. DNA for the CDR3: TGTGCCAGTACCTATCAGGCGGGACAGGGAGGCTATGGCTACACCTTC. This chain links TRBV19 with TRBJ1-2, with TRBD1 matching 9 bases. The CDR3 sequence is 16 residues long. The V gene end was trimmed by 7 bases and the J gene end by 4 bases; junction bases not matched to a gene: 13. Germline V gene sequence: CDR1 LNHDA, CDR2 SQIVND (reference sequence).

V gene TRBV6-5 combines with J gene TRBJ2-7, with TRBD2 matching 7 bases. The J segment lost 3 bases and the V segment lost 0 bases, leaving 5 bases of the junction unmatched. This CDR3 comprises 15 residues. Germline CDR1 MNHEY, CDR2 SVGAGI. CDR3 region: CASSYSLAENYEQYF. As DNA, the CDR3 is TGTGCCAGCAGTTACTCTCTAGCGGAGAACTACGAGCAGTACTTC.

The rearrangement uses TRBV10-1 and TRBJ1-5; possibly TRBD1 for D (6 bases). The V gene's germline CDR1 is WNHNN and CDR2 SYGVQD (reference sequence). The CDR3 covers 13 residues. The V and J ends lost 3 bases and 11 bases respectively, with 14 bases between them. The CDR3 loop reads CASSDPGGPSQHF. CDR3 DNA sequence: TGCGCCAGCAGTGACCCCGGGGGGCCCTCCCAGCATTTT.

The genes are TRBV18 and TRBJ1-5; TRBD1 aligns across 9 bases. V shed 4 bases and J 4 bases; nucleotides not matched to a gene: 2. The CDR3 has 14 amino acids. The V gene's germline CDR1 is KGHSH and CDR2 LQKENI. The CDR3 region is CASSLGQGNQPQHF. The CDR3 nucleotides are TGTGCCAGCTCACTTGGACAGGGGAATCAGCCCCAGCATTTT.

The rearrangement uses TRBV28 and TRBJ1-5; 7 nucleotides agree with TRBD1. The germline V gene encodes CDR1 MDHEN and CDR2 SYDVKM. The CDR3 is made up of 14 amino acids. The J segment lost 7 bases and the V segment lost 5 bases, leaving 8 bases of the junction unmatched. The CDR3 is CASSLTGREQPQHF. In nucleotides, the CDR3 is TGTGCCAGCAGTCTGACAGGGAGAGAACAGCCCCAGCATTTT.

CDR3 nucleotide sequence: TGCGCCAGCAGCCATTTTTTACAGGGGGCGCCCACCGGGGAGCTGTTTTTT. Protein product: CASSHFLQGAPTGELFF. The chain joins TRBV4-1 to TRBJ2-2; 9 nucleotides match TRBD1. This CDR3 comprises 17 residues. J lost 4 bases, V lost 3 bases, and 9 bases had no gene match. CDR1 is MGHRA, CDR2 YSYEKL, per germline.

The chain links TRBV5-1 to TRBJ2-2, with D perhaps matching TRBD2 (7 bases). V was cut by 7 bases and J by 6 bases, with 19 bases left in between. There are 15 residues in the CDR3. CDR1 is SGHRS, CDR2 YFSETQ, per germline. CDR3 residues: CASFRTAGLPGELFF. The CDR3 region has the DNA TGCGCCAGCTTTCGGACAGCGGGGTTGCCCGGGGAGCTGTTTTTT.

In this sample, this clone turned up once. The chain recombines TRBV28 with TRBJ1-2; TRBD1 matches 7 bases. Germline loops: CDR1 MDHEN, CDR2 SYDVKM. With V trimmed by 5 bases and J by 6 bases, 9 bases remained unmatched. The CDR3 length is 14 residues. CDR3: CASSQGGQKDGYTF. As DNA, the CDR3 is TGTGCCAGCAGTCAGGGGGGACAGAAGGATGGCTACACCTTC.

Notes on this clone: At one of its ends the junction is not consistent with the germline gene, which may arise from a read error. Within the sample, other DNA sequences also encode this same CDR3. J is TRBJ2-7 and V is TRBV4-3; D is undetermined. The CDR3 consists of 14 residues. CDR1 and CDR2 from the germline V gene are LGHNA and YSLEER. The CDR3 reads CASSQEARSYEQYF. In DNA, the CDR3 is TGCGCCAGTAGCCAAGAGGCGCGGTCCTACGAGCAGTACTTC.

CDR3 sequence reads: CASSRTGPGELFF. CDR3 nucleotides: TGCGCCAGCAGCCGGACAGGGCCCGGGGAGCTGTTTTTT. J is TRBJ2-2 and V is TRBV4-3; 8 nucleotides line up with TRBD1. Unmatched junction bases numbered 1, after V lost 4 bases and J lost 6 bases. CDR3 size: 13 residues. Germline V gene sequence: CDR1 LGHNA, CDR2 YSLEER.

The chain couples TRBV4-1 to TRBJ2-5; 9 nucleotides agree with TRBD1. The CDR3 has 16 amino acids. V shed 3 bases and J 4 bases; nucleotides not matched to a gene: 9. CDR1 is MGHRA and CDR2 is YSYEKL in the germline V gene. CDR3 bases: TGCGCCAGCAGCCAGGCGGACAGGGGCGGGAGAGAGACCCAGTACTTC. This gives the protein CASSQADRGGRETQYF.

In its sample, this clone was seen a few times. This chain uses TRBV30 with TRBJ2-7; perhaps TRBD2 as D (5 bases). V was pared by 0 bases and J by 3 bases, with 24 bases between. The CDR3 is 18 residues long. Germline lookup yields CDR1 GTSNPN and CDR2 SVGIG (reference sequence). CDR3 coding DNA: TGTGCCTGGAGTGTACTAGAGTACGGCAGCGACCAACTCTACGAGCAGTACTTC. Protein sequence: CAWSVLEYGSDQLYEQYF.